One and the same sample provided the 27 T cell receptor beta chains below, sequenced in a study of cytomegalovirus exposure and HLA in healthy donors. The PCR contained 60 Vbeta and 13 Jbeta primers. The protocol was immunoSEQ multiplex PCR, while the TCRdb copy is restricted to in-frame clones and leaves out a portion. The sample yields roughly 100,000 clones, roughly 13% seen once. The sequenced sample consisted of PBMCs. Receptors were obtained from a man in his forties or fifties in good health and CMV-seropositive.

This clone was seen more than once but under ten times. The DNA for the CDR3 is TGTGCCAGCAGCTTCCTAGCGGGAAAAGCAGATACGCAGTATTTT. Amino acid sequence: CASSFLAGKADTQYF. This chain uses TRBV7-3 with TRBJ2-3; 9 nucleotides line up with TRBD2. This CDR3 has 15 residues. The ends lost 3 bases at V and 4 bases at J; junction bases unmatched: 5. CDR1 and CDR2 from the germline V gene are SGHTA and FQGTGA. The full variable domain, its missing parts supplied by reference TRBV7-3 and TRBJ2-3, is GAGVSQTPSNKVTEKGKYVELRCDPISGHTALYWYRQSLGQGPEFLIYFQGTGAADDSGLPNDRFFAVRPEGSVSTLKIQRTERGDSAVYLCASSFLAGKADTQYFGPGTRLTVL.

Turning to this clone: Different DNA sequences within this sample yield the same CDR3. The V and J genes are TRBV9 and TRBJ1-5; 7 bases fit TRBD1. Per germline, CDR1 SGDLS and CDR2 YYNGEE. The CDR3 is 14 amino acids. Trimming took 3 bases from V and 1 from J; bases not matched to a gene: 1. DNA of the CDR3: TGTGCCAGCAGCGCGACAGGGAGCAATCAGCCCCAGCATTTT. It codes for CASSATGSNQPQHF.

This chain joins TRBV5-1 and TRBJ1-1; D ambiguous. The CDR3 consists of 13 residues. The V gene's germline CDR1 is SGHRS and CDR2 YFSETQ. V dropped 1 base and J dropped 1 base, with 5 bases sitting between them. The CDR3 spells CASSLNRNTEAFF. The DNA for the CDR3 is TGCGCCAGCAGCTTGAACAGGAACACTGAAGCTTTCTTT.

This clone was recorded a few times. The V gene is TRBV7-3, the J gene TRBJ2-3; D is possibly TRBD1 (6 bases). The V gene lost 5 bases and the J gene lost 2 bases, with 17 bases spanning the gap. Germline V gene sequence: CDR1 SGHTA, CDR2 FQGTGA. The CDR3 is 16 residues long. The CDR3, as DNA: TGTGCCAGCAGCGCTAACCCGGGACAAACCACAGATACGCAGTATTTT. Its translation is CASSANPGQTTDTQYF.

The CDR3 reads CASTATGQAGETQYF. The CDR3 DNA sequence: TGTGCCAGCACAGCCACGGGACAGGCGGGGGAGACCCAGTACTTC. The chain employs TRBV2 and TRBJ2-5; the match to TRBD1 covers 8 bases. The germline V gene encodes CDR1 SNHLY and CDR2 FYNNEI. J gave up 5 bases and V 7 bases, and 12 bases lay outside the gene matches. The CDR3 is made up of 15 amino acids.

This clone came up a few times. This specimen includes other DNA sequences encoding the same CDR3. J is TRBJ2-7 and V is TRBV10-3, with 11 bases fitting TRBD1. Trimming cost V 2 bases and J 0 bases; bases outside gene matches: 21. The CDR3 has 22 amino acids. Germline assignment: CDR1 ENHRY and CDR2 SYGVKD. CDR3 DNA: TGTGCCATCAGTGAGACAGCCACCGCCCAGGGACAGGGGGATCGCTACTCCTACGAGCAGTACTTC. Protein sequence: CAISETATAQGQGDRYSYEQYF.

The chain links TRBV6-5 to TRBJ2-7; 8 bases line up with TRBD1. Per the germline V gene, CDR1 is MNHEY and CDR2 is SVGAGI. Trimming at V came to 10 bases and at J to 6 bases, leaving 5 bases not matched to a gene. The CDR3 runs 11 residues. This CDR3 reads CATGTGPEQYF. The CDR3 region has the DNA TGTGCCACCGGGACAGGCCCCGAGCAGTACTTC.

The rearrangement links TRBV10-1 to TRBJ2-7; TRBD1 might be the D (6 bases). Germline CDR1 is WNHNN and CDR2 is SYGVQD (reference sequence). The CDR3 covers 15 residues. With 0 bases removed from V and 4 bases from J, the gap between germline ends came to 13 bases. The CDR3 sequence: CASSESGGPMYEQYF. As DNA, the CDR3 is TGCGCCAGCAGTGAGTCTGGGGGCCCGATGTACGAGCAGTACTTC.

This clone appeared a few times. The chain recombines TRBV18 with TRBJ1-2; possibly TRBD1 for D (5 bases). Trimming removed 2 bases from V and 0 bases from J, with 10 bases in between. CDR1 is KGHSH and CDR2 is LQKENI in the germline V gene. The CDR3 length is 15 residues. As DNA, the CDR3 is TGTGCCAGCTCACCAGCAGGGCAGGCTAACTATGGCTACACCTTC. Translation gives CASSPAGQANYGYTF.

V and J are TRBV7-2 and TRBJ2-1, with TRBD2 matching 9 bases. Germline V gene sequence: CDR1 SGHTA, CDR2 FQGNSA. The CDR3 is made up of 15 amino acids. Trimming took 1 base from V and 6 from J; bases not matched to a gene: 4. The CDR3 bases are TGTGCCAGCAGCTTAGTAGCGGGAGTTGGCAATGAGCAGTTCTTC. The encoded protein is CASSLVAGVGNEQFF.

This clone was detected only a few times. V usage is TRBV25-1 and J usage is TRBJ2-3; 7 bases fit TRBD1. The V gene's germline CDR1 is MGHDK and CDR2 SYGVNS. The CDR3 sequence is 17 residues long. V lost 4 bases to trimming and J lost 0 bases; unmatched junction nucleotides: 10. The CDR3 sequence is CASSGWGTEASTDTQYF. CDR3 coding DNA: TGTGCCAGCAGTGGATGGGGGACAGAGGCCAGCACAGATACGCAGTATTTT.

This rearrangement joins TRBV5-6 to TRBJ2-5, with D perhaps matching TRBD2 (5 bases). CDR1 SGHDT and CDR2 YYEEEE come from the germline V gene. There are 15 residues in the CDR3. V was pared by 2 bases and J by 0 bases, with 11 bases between. For the CDR3, the DNA is TGTGCCAGCAGCTTATACTGGACTGACCAAGAGACCCAGTACTTC. Protein: CASSLYWTDQETQYF.

This clone showed up just a few times. The rearrangement links TRBV29-1 to TRBJ1-1; D ambiguous. The germline gives CDR1 SQVTM, CDR2 ANQGSEA. V was clipped by 3 bases and J by 5 bases, with 7 bases between them. CDR3 length equals 11 residues. This CDR3 is CSVESETEAFF. The CDR3 nucleotides read TGCAGCGTTGAGTCAGAAACTGAAGCTTTCTTT.

A few counts support this clone. The rearrangement uses TRBV28 and TRBJ1-1; TRBD1 matches at 7 bases. CDR1 is MDHEN and CDR2 is SYDVKM in the germline V gene. Trimming took 8 bases from V and 4 from J; bases not matched to a gene: 13. The CDR3 has 15 residues. The CDR3 loop reads CASPGQGGEGTEAFF. Here the CDR3 DNA reads TGTGCCAGCCCCGGACAAGGGGGCGAGGGCACTGAAGCTTTCTTT.

The gene calls are TRBV10-3 and TRBJ1-2, with D perhaps matching TRBD1 (6 bases). Trimming pared 9 bases from V and 1 base from J, leaving 18 bases between. The CDR3 length is 15 residues. The germline CDR1 and CDR2 sequences are ENHRY and SYGVKD. For the CDR3, the DNA is TGTGCCATTAGAACTACGGGACACCTTAACTATGGCTACACCTTC. Residues: CAIRTTGHLNYGYTF.

This clone was detected only a few times. The V call is TRBV7-6, the J call TRBJ2-7; the D gene is possibly TRBD1 (5 bases). The CDR3 covers 12 residues. CDR1 SGHVS and CDR2 FNYEAQ come from the germline V gene. Trimming took 2 bases from V and 6 from J, leaving 8 bases between them. CDR3 sequence: CASSLQGSEQYF. The CDR3 DNA sequence: TGTGCCAGCAGCTTACAGGGTTCCGAGCAGTACTTC.

This clone was counted a few times. The chain joins TRBV9 to TRBJ2-7; 7 bases are a match to TRBD2. The CDR3 runs to 16 residues. After removal of 0 bases from V and 1 base from J, the junction contained 7 bases not matched to a gene. The V gene's germline CDR1 is SGDLS and CDR2 YYNGEE. The CDR3 bases are TGTGCCAGCAGCGTAGAGCGGGGTCCTAAATCCTACGAGCAGTACTTC. This sequence encodes CASSVERGPKSYEQYF.

The chain is built from TRBV12-2 and TRBJ2-1; the table's D call TRBD2 went unverified against the DNA. TRBV12-2 is a pseudogene segment. CDR3 length: 17 amino acids. Here the CDR3 reads CAISLGCGRVFYNEQLF. The CDR3 region has the DNA TGTGCAATTTCGCTTGGTTGCGGGAGGGTCTTTTACAATGAGCAGCTCTTC.

This clone appeared once. This chain joins TRBV11-3 and TRBJ2-1; 8 bases map to TRBD2. The CDR3 is 15 residues long. Looked up from germline, CDR1 is SGHNT and CDR2 is YENEEA. J lost 9 bases, V lost 4 bases, and 11 bases had no gene match. CDR3 bases: TGTGCCAGCAGCTACCGGGAGGGCGCTTTAGGTGAGCAGTTCTTC. Translation gives CASSYREGALGEQFF.

This clone appeared a few times. V usage is TRBV18 and J usage is TRBJ2-7; TRBD1 agrees at 11 bases. The CDR3 length is 15 residues. V shed 4 bases, J shed 6 bases, and the junction held 8 bases outside the gene matches. Looked up from germline, CDR1 is KGHSH and CDR2 is LQKENI. This CDR3 reads CASSLLGQGASEQYF. CDR3 coding DNA: TGTGCCAGCTCACTCCTCGGACAGGGGGCAAGCGAGCAGTACTTC.

The chain is built from TRBV10-3 and TRBJ2-3; TRBD2 agrees at 10 bases. Trimming cost V 6 bases and J 2 bases; bases outside gene matches: 5. The CDR3 loop spans 15 amino acids. Germline assignment: CDR1 ENHRY and CDR2 SYGVKD. The CDR3 loop is CAISWTSGFTDTQYF. For the CDR3, the DNA is TGTGCCATCAGCTGGACTAGCGGCTTCACAGATACGCAGTATTTT.

The V gene is TRBV7-6, the J gene TRBJ2-7, with D perhaps matching TRBD2 (6 bases). This CDR3 has 14 residues. Germline V gives CDR1 SGHVS, CDR2 FNYEAQ. Between the trimmed V and J ends, which lost 1 base and 1 base, there was a span of 8 bases. The CDR3, as DNA: TGTGCCAGCAGCTTAGGAGGGACTTCCTACGAGCAGTACTTC. This gives the protein CASSLGGTSYEQYF.

This clone was picked up a small number of times. This chain connects TRBV5-1 to TRBJ2-7; possible D gene TRBD2, 5 bases. The CDR3 loop spans 15 amino acids. The germline V gene encodes CDR1 SGHRS and CDR2 YFSETQ. Deletions cut 0 bases from V and 1 base from J, with 11 bases between. The CDR3 is CASSLVSGGSYEQYF. The CDR3 bases are TGCGCCAGCAGCTTGGTCTCAGGAGGATCCTACGAGCAGTACTTC.

The sample holds a few counts of this clone. This chain links TRBV9 with TRBJ1-2; 8 nucleotides line up with TRBD1. The CDR3 totals 15 residues. Germline V lookup: CDR1 SGDLS, CDR2 YYNGEE. V trimming: 3 bases; J trimming: 7 bases; junction bases outside the gene matches: 11. CDR3 nucleotides: TGTGCCAGCAGCGGGCTGACAGGGGATCTTGCTGGCTACACCTTC. Amino acids: CASSGLTGDLAGYTF.

Only a few counts were recorded for this clone. V is TRBV7-2 and J is TRBJ1-5, with 9 bases fitting TRBD1. This CDR3 region has 18 residues. The germline gives CDR1 SGHTA, CDR2 FQGNSA. The V gene end was trimmed by 3 bases and the J gene end by 2 bases; junction bases not matched to a gene: 11. CDR3 nucleotides: TGTGCCAGCAGCTTGTCCGGCACAGGGGGCGTGGGCAATCAGCCCCAGCATTTT. Its translation: CASSLSGTGGVGNQPQHF.

This clone has just a few counts. This rearrangement joins TRBV10-3 to TRBJ1-5, with D maybe TRBD1 (6 bases). The germline V gene encodes CDR1 ENHRY and CDR2 SYGVKD. This CDR3 has 18 amino acids. Between the trimmed V and J ends, which lost 5 bases and 2 bases, there was a span of 22 bases. CDR3 protein: CAISSGTRLSPGNQPQHF. Here the CDR3 DNA reads TGTGCCATCAGTAGCGGGACAAGGTTATCACCGGGCAATCAGCCCCAGCATTTT.

The chain joins TRBV27 to TRBJ1-1, with 7 bases lining up with TRBD1. CDR3 length: 13 residues. CDR1 and CDR2 (germline): MNHEY, SMNVEV (reference sequence). V gave up 5 bases and J gave up 6 bases; unmatched junction bases: 6. The CDR3 protein is CASSLIQGSEAFF. As DNA, the CDR3 is TGTGCCAGCAGTCTTATACAGGGGTCTGAAGCTTTCTTT.